The present TCR beta chain was sequenced within a study of shared clonotypes between healthy human individuals. Whole-study context: CD4 naive and memory got three plates each, CD8 naive two, CD8 memory one.

Per the germline V gene, CDR1 is MGHRA and CDR2 is YSYEKL. The V and J ends lost 1 base and 4 bases, in that order; junction bases with no gene match: 2. The CDR3 is 15 amino acids. As for this clone: A much bigger clone sits one base away, suggesting this may be a read error.

Produced via immunoSEQ multiplex PCR; TCRdb's table is partial and in-frame only. The table lists over 95,000 clones, approximately 70% of them singletons, with 24% in the top ten. The chain recombines TRBV4-1 with TRBJ1-3; 9 bases map to TRBD1. The sequenced sample consisted of memory CD8+ T cells sorted from blood. The subset here: CD45RO+ cells pooled with CCR7-negative TemRA cells. The source is a woman aged 25 to 39 in good health. CDR3 loop: CASSQGQGEGNTIYF. CDR3 coding DNA: TGCGCCAGCAGCCAAGGACAGGGGGAAGGAAACACCATATATTTT.